This TCR beta chain was profiled in a study of shared clonotypes between healthy human individuals. Findings and limits, study-wide: Collection of samples was limited to blood; tissue repertoires likely differ. Naive CD4 clonotype sharing across a few donors was about 5%.

Running of the assay took place at deep level. Only in-frame clones appear in the TCRdb table, and some are missing; sequencing was by immunoSEQ multiplex PCR. This table holds more than 1.2 million clones, about 98.5% found once. Germline CDR1 is LNHNV and CDR2 is YYDKDF (reference sequence). The CDR3 totals 15 residues. J gave up 5 bases and V 0 bases, and 7 bases lay outside the gene matches. As for this clone: The antigen is not known.

HIV-negative, healthy adults without recent acute infections or vaccinations were the donors. Sequencing input: naive CD4+ T cells sorted from blood. Indicated subset: CD45RA+ positively selected. The receptor was derived from a man in his thirties or forties in good health. V usage is TRBV15 and J usage is TRBJ2-7; 7 nucleotides line up with TRBD1. CDR3: CATSRETGLGNEQYF. CDR3 DNA sequence: TGTGCCACCAGCAGAGAGACAGGGCTAGGGAACGAGCAGTACTTC.